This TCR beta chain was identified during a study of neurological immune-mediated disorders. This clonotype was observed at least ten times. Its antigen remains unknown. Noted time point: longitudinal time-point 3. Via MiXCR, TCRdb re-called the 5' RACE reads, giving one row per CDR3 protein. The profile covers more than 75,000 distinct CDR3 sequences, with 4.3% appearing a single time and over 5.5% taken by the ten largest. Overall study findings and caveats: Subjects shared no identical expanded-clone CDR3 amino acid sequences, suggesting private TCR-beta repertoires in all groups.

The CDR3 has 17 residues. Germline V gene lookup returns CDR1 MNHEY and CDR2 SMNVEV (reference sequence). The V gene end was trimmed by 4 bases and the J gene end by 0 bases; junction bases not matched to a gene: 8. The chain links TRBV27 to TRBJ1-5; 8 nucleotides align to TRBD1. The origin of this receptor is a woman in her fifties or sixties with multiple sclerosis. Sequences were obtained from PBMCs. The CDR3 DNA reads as TGTGCCAGCAGTTCGCGACAGGGGCCCCTTAGCAATCAGCCCCAGCATTTT. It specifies CASSSRQGPLSNQPQHF.